The clone carrying this T cell receptor beta chain was found many times. The sample belongs to a study of HIV-infected patients and healthy controls. V gave up 6 bases and J gave up 4 bases, with 8 bases separating them. CDR1 and CDR2 from the germline V gene are MNHEY and SVGAGI. The CDR3 length is 12 residues. Antiretroviral therapy had run roughly three months, about 14 weeks, before follow-up blood collection. Whole blood was used without fractionation, so all unsorted peripheral T cells were included. RNA came from around 2.3 ml of peripheral blood. Alpha and beta constant-region primers primed reverse transcription of around 500 ng RNA. Using multiplexing indices, alpha and beta chain libraries were generated apart by chain-specific third strand synthesis. From the 5' RACE reads, TCRdb called clonotypes with MiXCR, one entry per CDR3 protein. This table has about 15,000 distinct CDR3 sequences, roughly 12% appearing once.

This rearrangement joins TRBV6-5 to TRBJ2-3; weak D call: TRBD2 (5 bases). The sequencing used blood, collected during antiretroviral therapy. The clonotype comes from an adult with HIV infection. The donor label of this sample is uncertain. CDR3 amino acids: CASRALADTQYF. CDR3 DNA: TGTGCCAGCAGAGCACTAGCAGATACGCAGTATTTT.